These 11 T cell receptor beta chains originate from one sample sequenced in a study of regulatory T cells in long-lasting Graves disease. CDR3-region Arm-PCR and iRepertoire HTBI primers produced the TCR beta libraries. TCRdb reanalysed the multiplex PCR reads using MiXCR and keeps one entry per CDR3 protein. The profile shows 350,000 to 500,000 distinct CDR3 sequences, around a fifth of them singletons. The time point here: persistent/refractory GD, antithyroid drugs over 5 years with positive TRAb. RNA isolated from PBMCs was used to make the TCR library. Specimen: peripheral blood mononuclear cells (PBMCs), collected when the disease was refractory, from a patient treated with antithyroid drugs. These receptors originate from a female donor with Graves disease.

This clonotype was found many times. The rearrangement joins TRBV4-1 to TRBJ1-4, with 7 bases fitting TRBD1. J lost 5 bases, V lost 4 bases, and 7 bases had no gene match. The CDR3 is made up of 15 amino acids. Germline CDR1 is MGHRA and CDR2 is YSYEKL. The CDR3 spells CASSPRGQLNEKLFF. The CDR3 DNA reads as TGCGCCAGCAGCCCCAGGGGACAGTTGAATGAAAAACTGTTTTTT.

The chain couples TRBV5-1 to TRBJ2-1; D is undetermined. Germline loops: CDR1 SGHRS, CDR2 YFSETQ. Trimming cost V 4 bases and J 9 bases, with 17 bases left between them. The CDR3 is 14 residues long. The CDR3 nucleotides read TGCGCCAGCAGCGGCAGGTTTTGGATGGGTGAGCAGTTCTTC. Its protein is CASSGRFWMGEQFF.

The table lists this clonotype with many counts. The rearrangement uses TRBV20-1 and TRBJ1-5; D remains ambiguous. The CDR3 is made up of 12 amino acids. With 4 bases removed from V and 5 bases from J, the gap between germline ends came to 9 bases. Germline values: CDR1 DFQATT, CDR2 SNEGSKA (reference sequence). The CDR3 sequence is CSATQTDQPQHF. CDR3 bases: TGCAGTGCTACGCAGACCGATCAGCCCCAGCATTTT.

This clonotype was recorded at least ten times. The chain recombines TRBV24-1 with TRBJ1-3; a possible D gene is TRBD1 (5 bases). The CDR3 length is 18 residues. Per germline, CDR1 KGHDR and CDR2 SFDVKD. V was shortened by 0 bases and J by 4 bases, with 18 bases between the two germline ends. The DNA of the CDR3 is TGTGCCACCAGTGATTTGCAAATCGGACAATGCGAAGGAAACACCATATATTTT. Translated: CATSDLQIGQCEGNTIYF.

This clonotype was seen only a few times. The chain carries TRBV3-1 and TRBJ2-5; 7 bases map to TRBD1. Germline V gives CDR1 LGHDT, CDR2 YNNKEL (reference sequence). Trimming cost V 1 base and J 5 bases; bases outside gene matches: 7. This CDR3 contains 15 residues. In DNA form, the CDR3 reads TGTGCCAGCAGCCAAGGACAGGGTTCGGGCGAGACCCAGTACTTC. The encoded protein is CASSQGQGSGETQYF.

The table lists this clonotype with many counts. V is TRBV28 and J is TRBJ2-7, with a tentative D call TRBD2 (6 bases). Germline values: CDR1 MDHEN, CDR2 SYDVKM. Trimming took off 5 bases at V and 2 bases at J, with 19 bases between the two ends. The CDR3 consists of 16 residues. The CDR3 spells CASSPPSGGRTYEQYF. The CDR3, as DNA: TGTGCCAGCAGTCCCCCCAGTGGAGGGAGGACCTACGAGCAGTACTTC.

This clonotype was recorded a few times. DNA of the CDR3: TGTGCCAGCAGCTCCAACCTAAATGAGCAGTTCTTC. This translates into CASSSNLNEQFF. The rearrangement uses TRBV7-2 and TRBJ2-1; no definite D call. The CDR3 contains 12 residues. Trimming removed 4 bases at V and 7 bases at J, with 8 bases between. The germline gives CDR1 SGHTA, CDR2 FQGNSA.

This clonotype has a handful of counts. V usage is TRBV14 and J usage is TRBJ2-5; TRBD2 might be the D (7 bases). There are 16 residues in the CDR3. Germline assignment: CDR1 SGHDN and CDR2 FVKESK. Trimming cost V 0 bases and J 1 base, with 12 bases left between them. The CDR3: CASSQEGGVRQETQYF. The CDR3 DNA follows: TGTGCCAGCAGCCAAGAAGGGGGGGTCCGCCAAGAGACCCAGTACTTC.

A word on this clonotype: Given a much more abundant clone one base away, this may be a read error. This chain joins TRBV12-3 or TRBV12-4 and TRBJ2-7; 9 bases are shared with TRBD2. The CDR3 has 14 residues. CDR3 coding DNA: TGTGCCAGCAGGAAAGCGGGAGGAACCTACGAGCAGTGCTTC. Its protein is CASRKAGGTYEQCF.

This clonotype was recorded at least ten times. V gene TRBV12-3 or TRBV12-4 combines with J gene TRBJ1-2; D gene ambiguous. V was clipped by 9 bases and J by 4 bases, with 15 bases between them. CDR3 length equals 13 residues. CDR3 DNA sequence: TGTGCCAGTCAGCCGACGGGCTCCTATGGCTACACCTTC. It translates to CASQPTGSYGYTF.

This clonotype turned up a few times. V usage is TRBV3-1 and J usage is TRBJ2-5, with D possibly TRBD2 on 6 matching bases. The V gene lost 0 bases and the J gene lost 5 bases, with 16 bases spanning the gap. The CDR3 contains 16 residues. Germline V gives CDR1 LGHDT, CDR2 YNNKEL (reference sequence). In DNA, the CDR3 is TGTGCCAGCAGCCAAGATTCGCCTAGCGTTATGGAGACCCAGTACTTC. Translating gives CASSQDSPSVMETQYF.